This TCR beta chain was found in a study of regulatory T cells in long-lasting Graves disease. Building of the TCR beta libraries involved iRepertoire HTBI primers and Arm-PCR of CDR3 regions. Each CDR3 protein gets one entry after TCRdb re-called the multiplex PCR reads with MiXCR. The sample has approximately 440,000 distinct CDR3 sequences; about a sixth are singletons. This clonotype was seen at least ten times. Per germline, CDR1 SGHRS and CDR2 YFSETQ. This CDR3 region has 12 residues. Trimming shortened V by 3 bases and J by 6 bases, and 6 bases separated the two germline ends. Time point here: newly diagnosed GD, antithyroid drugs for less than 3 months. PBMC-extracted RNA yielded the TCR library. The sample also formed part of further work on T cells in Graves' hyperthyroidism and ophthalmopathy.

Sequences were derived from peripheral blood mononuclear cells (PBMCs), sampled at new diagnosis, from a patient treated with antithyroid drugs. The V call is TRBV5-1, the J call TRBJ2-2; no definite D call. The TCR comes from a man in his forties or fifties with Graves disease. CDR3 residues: CASSSMAGELFF. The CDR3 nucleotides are TGCGCCAGCAGCTCTATGGCCGGGGAGCTGTTTTTT.